Below are 30 T cell receptor beta chains sequenced from a single sample in a study of T cells in Graves' hyperthyroidism and ophthalmopathy. The TCR beta CDR3 regions underwent amplification using RNA transcripts as the source. Researchers ran a first-round RT-PCR on the TCR CDR3 using the HTBI primer set. TCRdb re-analysed the multiplex PCR reads in MiXCR, keeping a single row per CDR3 protein. The repertoire includes hundreds of thousands of distinct CDR3 sequences, 16% of them detected once, and about 29% sits in the top ten. Sequencing input: blood. The receptors shown here come from a woman between 18 and 29 years old with Graves' ophthalmopathy.

This clonotype appeared a few times. The chain carries TRBV10-3 and TRBJ2-3; 8 bases fit TRBD2. The CDR3 is made up of 17 amino acids. J was trimmed by 5 bases and V by 0 bases; bases with no gene match: 10. Germline V CDR1 and CDR2: ENHRY, SYGVKD. The CDR3 sequence is CAISESPAGAPGDTQYF. DNA of the CDR3: TGTGCCATCAGTGAGTCTCCAGCGGGGGCCCCGGGAGATACGCAGTATTTT.

Ten or more counts support this clonotype. The chain combines TRBV4-1 with TRBJ1-2, with a tentative D call TRBD1 (5 bases). The germline CDR1 and CDR2 sequences are MGHRA and YSYEKL. This CDR3 has 16 amino acids. The V gene lost 1 base and the J gene lost 6 bases, with 18 bases spanning the gap. The CDR3 region has the DNA TGCGCCAGCAGCCAAGTTGAAGTGGGGACCCACAATGGCTACACCTTC. Translated: CASSQVEVGTHNGYTF.

This clonotype was seen a handful of times. V usage is TRBV11-1 and J usage is TRBJ2-2, with TRBD1 identical over 7 bases. There are 16 residues in the CDR3. Losses at the gene ends were 5 bases for V and 3 bases for J; bases not matched to a gene: 9. CDR1 is SGHAT, CDR2 FQDESV, per germline (reference sequence). DNA of the CDR3: TGTGCCAGCAGCGAAAGGGGGCACTGGGACACCGGGGAGCTGTTTTTT. This translates into CASSERGHWDTGELFF.

This clonotype was detected many times. The chain is built from TRBV10-2 and TRBJ2-2, with D unresolved. CDR3 length: 13 residues. Germline V gene data show CDR1 as WSHSY and CDR2 as SAAADI. Between the trimmed V and J ends, which lost 2 bases and 3 bases, there was a span of 4 bases. CDR3 coding DNA: TGCGCCAGCAGTGAGCGGGACACCGGGGAGCTGTTTTTT. Amino acids: CASSERDTGELFF.

The chain recombines TRBV19 with TRBJ2-2; weak D call: TRBD2 (7 bases). The CDR3 is 15 residues long. V lost 7 bases, J lost 5 bases, and 17 bases lay in between. Per the germline V gene, CDR1 is LNHDA and CDR2 is SQIVND (reference sequence). The CDR3 protein is CASTSKGGRTGELFF. In DNA form, the CDR3 reads TGTGCCAGTACCTCCAAGGGGGGGAGGACCGGGGAGCTGTTTTTT.

In its sample, this clonotype was seen many times. The V and J genes are TRBV27 and TRBJ1-5; D ambiguous. The V gene lost 3 bases and the J gene lost 6 bases, with 15 bases spanning the gap. The CDR3 spans 15 residues. Germline CDR1 MNHEY, CDR2 SMNVEV (reference sequence). CDR3 protein: CASSFVAAGGQPQHF. The CDR3 coding sequence is TGTGCCAGCAGTTTTGTGGCGGCGGGCGGTCAGCCCCAGCATTTT.

In this sample, this clonotype turned up many times. V gene TRBV11-2 combines with J gene TRBJ2-1; 10 nucleotides line up with TRBD1. The length of the CDR3 is 17 residues. Germline trimming cut 5 bases from V and 2 bases from J; bases unmatched to any gene: 9. From germline, CDR1 is SGHAT and CDR2 FQNNGV. The CDR3 bases are TGTGCCAGCAGCGGAGGACAGGGGGGATCTGCCTACAATGAGCAGTTCTTC. The encoded protein is CASSGGQGGSAYNEQFF.

In its sample, this clonotype was seen many times. V usage is TRBV9 and J usage is TRBJ1-2; D unclear. The V end lost 2 bases, the J end lost 2 bases, and 7 bases lay between the germline ends. Germline V lookup: CDR1 SGDLS, CDR2 YYNGEE. This CDR3 comprises 13 residues. CDR3 protein: CASSVQDNYGYTF. As DNA, the CDR3 is TGTGCCAGCAGCGTCCAGGACAACTATGGCTACACCTTC. The full variable domain, completed using reference TRBV9 and TRBJ1-2, is DSGVTQTPKHLITATGQRVTLRCSPRSGDLSVYWYQQSLDQGLQFLIQYYNGEERAKGNILERFSAQQFPDLHSELNLSSLELGDSALYFCASSVQDNYGYTFGSGTRLTVV.

This clonotype was recorded at least ten times. V and J are TRBV7-9 and TRBJ1-5; possible D gene TRBD1, 6 bases. CDR1 SEHNR and CDR2 FQNEAQ come from the germline V gene (reference sequence). Between the trimmed V and J ends, which lost 4 bases and 9 bases, there was a span of 10 bases. The CDR3 extends over 12 amino acids. The CDR3 bases are TGTGCCAGCAGCTGGGACACTTCGCCCCAGCATTTT. Translation gives CASSWDTSPQHF.

This clonotype was counted many times. The chain joins TRBV20-1 to TRBJ2-7; a possible D gene is TRBD2 (6 bases). The CDR3 is 13 residues long. V lost 6 bases, J lost 5 bases, and 17 bases lay in between. The germline CDR1 and CDR2 sequences are DFQATT and SNEGSKA (reference sequence). The CDR3 sequence: CSAGRRDFHEQYF. The CDR3 DNA reads as TGCAGTGCGGGACGCAGGGACTTCCACGAGCAGTACTTC.

This clonotype was recorded at least ten times. The chain combines TRBV28 with TRBJ1-5, with D possibly being TRBD1 (6 bases). CDR1 and CDR2 from the germline V gene are MDHEN and SYDVKM. V was cut by 3 bases and J by 1 base, with 13 bases left in between. The CDR3 is 16 residues long. For the CDR3, the DNA is TGTGCCAGCAGTTTGACAGGTTTGGGGAGCAATCAGCCCCAGCATTTT. Translating it yields CASSLTGLGSNQPQHF.

The chain joins TRBV14 to TRBJ2-1, with 8 bases lining up with TRBD2. CDR3 length: 14 residues. The germline V gene has CDR1 SGHDN and CDR2 FVKESK. V lost 7 bases and J lost 10; bases outside the gene matches: 12. CDR3 sequence reads: CASNRAGGGGEQFF. The CDR3 DNA reads TGTGCCAGCAATCGGGCCGGGGGGGGGGGGGAGCAGTTCTTC.

Details on this clonotype: This may be a read error, as it is one base from a much larger clone. CDR3 residues: CSARDPAGGGEAQYF. CDR3 DNA sequence: TGCAGTGCTAGAGATCCGGCGGGGGGGGGGGAGGCCCAGTACTTC. The rearrangement joins TRBV20-1 to TRBJ2-5, with 9 bases identical to TRBD2. In germline, CDR1 is DFQATT, CDR2 SNEGSKA (reference sequence). Trimming cost V 0 bases and J 9 bases; bases outside gene matches: 11. This CDR3 has 15 residues.

J is TRBJ1-5 and V is TRBV6-1, with 7 positions matching TRBD1. Germline V gene data show CDR1 as MNHNS and CDR2 as SASEGT. The length of the CDR3 is 15 residues. J was trimmed by 4 bases and V by 1 base; bases with no gene match: 4. The CDR3 nucleotides are TGTGCCAGCAGTGAAGGGGACAGATTAAATCAGCCCCAGCATTTT. As protein: CASSEGDRLNQPQHF.

This clonotype was counted between two and nine times. The chain links TRBV9 to TRBJ2-7; 10 bases align to TRBD1. The J segment lost 3 bases and the V segment lost 4 bases, leaving 4 bases of the junction unmatched. Germline V gene sequence: CDR1 SGDLS, CDR2 YYNGEE. CDR3 length equals 14 residues. The CDR3 is CASSIGTGDYEQYF. DNA of the CDR3: TGTGCCAGCAGCATCGGGACAGGGGACTACGAGCAGTACTTC.

This clonotype was observed a handful of times. This chain connects TRBV24-1 to TRBJ1-5; 7 positions agree with TRBD1. V dropped 7 bases and J dropped 4; count of bases not matched to a gene: 6. The CDR3 consists of 14 residues. Looked up from germline, CDR1 is KGHDR and CDR2 is SFDVKD. CDR3 DNA: TGTGCCACCAGCCAGGGGGTCCGTAATCAGCCCCAGCATTTT. It specifies CATSQGVRNQPQHF.

The table lists this clonotype with many counts. This chain connects TRBV6-5 to TRBJ1-3, with no clear D. The CDR3 totals 17 residues. V dropped 0 bases and J dropped 0 bases, with 12 bases sitting between them. Germline V gives CDR1 MNHEY, CDR2 SVGAGI. The CDR3 DNA is TGTGCCAGCAGTTACTCGTATTCGTTACCCTCTGGAAACACCATATATTTT. It specifies CASSYSYSLPSGNTIYF.

The table lists this clonotype with a count of one. This chain links TRBV5-4 with TRBJ2-3; no clear D. Judging by the DNA end, TRBJ1-5 fits better; the J call may be wrong. There are 17 residues in the CDR3. CDR1 is SGHNT, CDR2 YYREEE, per germline (reference sequence). The CDR3 region is CASSQWTSGSTADTQHF. CDR3 DNA: TGTGCCAGCAGCCAGTGGACTAGCGGGAGTACTGCAGATACGCAGCATTTT.

This clonotype came up many times. This chain connects TRBV20-1 to TRBJ1-5; tentatively, D is TRBD1 (5 bases). Per the germline V gene, CDR1 is DFQATT and CDR2 is SNEGSKA (reference sequence). With 6 bases removed from V and 5 bases from J, the gap between germline ends came to 11 bases. CDR3 size: 12 residues. The CDR3 nucleotides read TGCAGTGCCCGGGGGGGTGATCAGCCCCAGCATTTT. It encodes CSARGGDQPQHF.

This clonotype has at least ten counts. The rearrangement links TRBV4-3 to TRBJ2-1; TRBD2 matches at 7 bases. The germline V gene encodes CDR1 LGHNA and CDR2 YSLEER. V gave up 0 bases and J gave up 5 bases; unmatched junction bases: 7. The length of the CDR3 is 16 residues. CDR3 nucleotide sequence: TGCGCCAGCAGCCAAGAATCCGGGACTAACCACAATGAGCAGTTCTTC. Amino acids: CASSQESGTNHNEQFF.

The V gene is TRBV5-6, the J gene TRBJ2-3; TRBD1 aligns across 12 bases. Germline lookup yields CDR1 SGHDT and CDR2 YYEEEE. This CDR3 comprises 15 residues. Trimming took 4 bases from V and 5 from J; bases not matched to a gene: 5. Written as DNA, the CDR3 is TGTGCCAGCAGCCCGGGACAGGGGGCTAGAGATACGCAGTATTTT. Translating gives CASSPGQGARDTQYF. Filled out from reference TRBV5-6 and TRBJ2-3, the complete variable domain reads DAGVTQSPTHLIKTRGQQVTLRCSPKSGHDTVSWYQQALGQGPQFIFQYYEEEERQRGNFPDRFSGHQFPNYSSELNVNALLLGDSALYLCASSPGQGARDTQYFGPGTRLTVL.

The V call is TRBV29-1, the J call TRBJ2-1; TRBD2 aligns across 15 bases. Germline CDR1 SQVTM, CDR2 ANQGSEA. The length of the CDR3 is 17 residues. V lost 6 bases and J lost 8; bases outside the gene matches: 14. In nucleotides, the CDR3 is TGCAGCGTCTGTTTGATCGGGACTAGCGGGAGGTTGGATGAGCAGTTCTTC. This codes for CSVCLIGTSGRLDEQFF.

The table lists this clonotype with many counts. As DNA, the CDR3 is TGTGCCAGCAGCCCAGCCGGAGCGCAAACCTACAATGAGCAGTTCTTC. This gives the protein CASSPAGAQTYNEQFF. The chain uses TRBV7-9 and TRBJ2-1; no clear D gene. V was pared by 5 bases and J by 2 bases, with 16 bases between. Germline assignment: CDR1 SEHNR and CDR2 FQNEAQ (reference sequence). The CDR3 is made up of 16 amino acids.

This clonotype was found many times. The rearrangement uses TRBV6-1 and TRBJ2-1; D is ambiguous. Germline V gives CDR1 MNHNS, CDR2 SASEGT. This CDR3 comprises 11 residues. V was clipped by 5 bases and J by 8 bases, with 7 bases between them. This chain's CDR3 is CASSFQDEQFF. Here the CDR3 DNA reads TGTGCCAGCAGTTTCCAAGATGAGCAGTTCTTC.

This clonotype was counted a single time. The chain uses TRBV28 and TRBJ2-3, with 10 bases fitting TRBD1. Germline lookup yields CDR1 MDHEN and CDR2 SYDVKM. V shed 3 bases, J shed 1 base, and the junction held 1 base outside the gene matches. This CDR3 is built from 15 residues. The DNA of the CDR3 is TGTGCCAGCAGTTTGGACAGGGGGGGCACAGATACGCAGTATTTT. Amino acid sequence: CASSLDRGGTDTQYF.

This clonotype was counted ten times or more. V is TRBV3-1 and J is TRBJ2-3, with TRBD2 identical over 10 bases. Trimming at V came to 4 bases and at J to 10 bases, leaving 11 bases not matched to a gene. CDR3 length: 15 residues. Germline CDR1 LGHDT, CDR2 YNNKEL (reference sequence). CDR3 DNA sequence: TGTGCCAGCAGCCCGACTAGCGGGTCCTCTGGCGCGCAGTATTTT. It codes for CASSPTSGSSGAQYF.

This clonotype was seen at least ten times. V gene TRBV30 combines with J gene TRBJ1-1; TRBD1 matches 10 bases. Germline V gene sequence: CDR1 GTSNPN, CDR2 SVGIG (reference sequence). The CDR3 runs to 12 residues. V shed 3 bases and J 11 bases; nucleotides not matched to a gene: 6. The CDR3 reads CAWSLTGGKAFF. In DNA form, the CDR3 reads TGTGCCTGGAGCTTGACAGGGGGCAAGGCTTTCTTT. The whole variable domain, remainder taken from reference TRBV30 and TRBJ1-1, is SQTIHQWPATLVQPVGSPLSLECTVEGTSNPNLYWYRQAAGRGLQLLFYSVGIGQISSEVPQNLSASRPQDRQFILSSKKLLLSDSGFYLCAWSLTGGKAFFGQGTRLTVV.

At least ten counts were recorded for this clonotype. The rearrangement links TRBV12-3 or TRBV12-4 to TRBJ1-1; D remains ambiguous. With 3 bases removed from V and 6 bases from J, the gap between germline ends came to 11 bases. This CDR3 is 13 amino acids long. The chain's CDR3 is CASSFHGIPEAFF. The CDR3 nucleotides are TGTGCCAGCAGTTTTCATGGAATACCTGAAGCTTTCTTT.

The gene calls are TRBV5-1 and TRBJ2-4, with D possibly TRBD1 on 5 matching bases. V was trimmed by 8 bases and J by 2 bases, leaving 14 bases between them. Germline V gives CDR1 SGHRS, CDR2 YFSETQ. The CDR3 sequence is 14 residues long. DNA for the CDR3: TGCGCCAGACCTCAGGGTGAGTCCAAAAACATTCAGTACTTC. This gives the protein CARPQGESKNIQYF.

This clonotype occurred many times. The genes are TRBV2 and TRBJ2-2; D unclear. Per germline, CDR1 SNHLY and CDR2 FYNNEI. V was shortened by 8 bases and J by 3 bases, with 7 bases between the two germline ends. CDR3 length: 12 amino acids. Written as DNA, the CDR3 is TGTGCCAGCGTAGGATACACCGGGGAGCTGTTTTTT. Its translation is CASVGYTGELFF.